Listed below are T cell receptor beta chains from one sample, sequenced in a study of T-cell reconstitution after alpha-beta-depleted transplantation in children. TCRdb reprocessed the PCR reads via MiXCR and lists one record per CDR3 protein. The data hold roughly 300,000 distinct CDR3 sequences, with 10% to 13% observed a single time. Specimen: PBMCs from the stem cell graft donor, collected from the stem cell graft. The receptors shown here come from a human donor who donated a stem cell graft to a child with acute lymphoblastic leukemia. CDR3s include the opening cysteine and the closing phenylalanine or tryptophan. D genes are given only for firm matches. Only some rows state a clone size, as once, few, many or a class for expanded clones.

J gene | clone size | V gene | D gene | CDR3 DNA | CDR3 protein
TRBJ2-1 | few | TRBV24-1 | TRBD1 | TGTGCCACCAGTGACCCGACAGGGGCCAATGAGCAGTTCTTC | CATSDPTGANEQFF
TRBJ2-7 | few | TRBV5-1 | TRBD1 | TGCGCCACCGCAAGCGAACCGACAGGGACCCACTACGAGCAGTACTTC | CATASEPTGTHYEQYF
TRBJ2-5 | few | TRBV7-2 | NA | TGTGCCAGCAGCCCCTATAGGGCCCAGGGGACCCAGTACTTC | CASSPYRAQGTQYF
TRBJ2-7 | few | TRBV29-1 | NA | TGCAGCGTTGAACCTAGCGAGAGCTCCTACGAGCAGTACTTC | CSVEPSESSYEQYF
TRBJ1-1 | many | TRBV5-6 | NA | TGTGCCAGCAGCTTGCCCTTGAACACTGAAGCTTTCTTT | CASSLPLNTEAFF
TRBJ2-5 | NA | TRBV28 | TRBD1 | TGTGCCAGCACCGCCGGGACAGGGAGCATGCAGACCCAGTACTTC | CASTAGTGSMQTQYF
TRBJ2-1 | NA | TRBV27 | NA | TGTGCCAGCACTTCCGAGTGGAGCCCCTTCTACAATGAGCAGTTCTTC | CASTSEWSPFYNEQFF
TRBJ2-6 | few | TRBV6-1 | NA | TGTGCCAGCAGTAGAGGGTTTTCTGGGGCCAACGTCCTGACTTTC | CASSRGFSGANVLTF
TRBJ2-1 | few | TRBV5-1 | TRBD2 | TGCGCCAGCAGCTTGGTGGGCGGCGGGGGTTTTTCCTACAATGAGCAGTTCTTC | CASSLVGGGGFSYNEQFF
TRBJ1-1 | few | TRBV27 | NA | TGTGCCAGCAGTTTCGGAGCTTTCTTT | CASSFGAFF
TRBJ2-1 | NA | TRBV10-3 | TRBD2 | TGTGCCATCAGCGCTAGCGGGACCTACAATGAGCAGTTCTTC | CAISASGTYNEQFF
TRBJ2-2 | few | TRBV10-3 | NA | TGTGCCATCAGTGAGTCGGAGACTAGGTTGAACACCGGGGAGCTGTTTTTT | CAISESETRLNTGELFF
TRBJ1-2 | many | TRBV6-1 | TRBD1 | TGTGCCAGCAGTGAAGGACAGGGACTTGGTGGCTACACCTTC | CASSEGQGLGGYTF
TRBJ2-1 | many | TRBV12-3/TRBV12-4 | NA | TGTGCCAGCAGTTTTTCGGGGCCTGAGCAGTTCTTC | CASSFSGPEQFF
TRBJ2-3 | many | TRBV20-1 | TRBD2 | TGCAGTGCTTCTACAGCGGGAGTGGGCACAGATACGCAGTATTTT | CSASTAGVGTDTQYF
TRBJ2-7 | NA | TRBV4-2 | TRBD2 | TGTGCCAGCAGCCAGCAGACTAGCGGAGAATACGAGCAGTACTTC | CASSQQTSGEYEQYF
TRBJ2-3 | many | TRBV20-1 | NA | TGCAGTGCTAGAAAGGACTTCGCATCGGATACGCAGTATTTT | CSARKDFASDTQYF
TRBJ2-7 | NA | TRBV27 | TRBD2 | TGTGCCAGCAGCCAGCAGGGACTAGCTCTAATCTACGAGCAGTACTTC | CASSQQGLALIYEQYF
TRBJ1-2 | NA | TRBV5-1 | NA | TGCGCCAGCAGCTTGGCCGGGGCCCAACTCGAGGCGGCTAACTATGGCTACACCTTC | CASSLAGAQLEAANYGYTF
TRBJ2-5 | many | TRBV29-1 | NA | TGCAGCGTAGAGTACCAAGAGACCCAGTACTTC | CSVEYQETQYF
TRBJ2-2 | few | TRBV7-6 | NA | TGTGCCAGCAGCTTAGGTATCGAGGCCGGGGAGCTGTTTTTT | CASSLGIEAGELFF
TRBJ2-1 | NA | TRBV12-3/TRBV12-4 | TRBD2 | TGTGCCAGCACCCGAGGGGCTAGCGGGAGTCACAATGAGCAGTTCTTC | CASTRGASGSHNEQFF
TRBJ2-3 | few | TRBV29-1 | NA | TGCAGCGTCCCGGACTATACTAGCACAGATACGCAGTATTTT | CSVPDYTSTDTQYF
TRBJ2-5 | NA | TRBV5-5 | TRBD2 | TGTGCCAGCAGCCGACTAGCGGGAGTACTTGGTGAGACCCAGTACTTC | CASSRLAGVLGETQYF
TRBJ2-7 | many | TRBV5-1 | TRBD1 | TGCGCCAGCAGCTTAGACAGGGGATACGAGCAGTACTTC | CASSLDRGYEQYF
TRBJ2-3 | NA | TRBV9 | NA | TGTGCCAGCAGCGTAACTCCCAGGAGGGTCACAGATACGCAGTATTTT | CASSVTPRRVTDTQYF
TRBJ1-4 | NA | TRBV20-1 | NA | TGCAGTGCTAGTCCCCAGGGAAGAGAAAAACTGTTTTTT | CSASPQGREKLFF
TRBJ2-3 | NA | TRBV20-1 | TRBD2 | TGCAGCGCACCGCCCGGGACTAGCGGCATCACAGATACGCAGTATTTT | CSAPPGTSGITDTQYF
TRBJ2-1 | many | TRBV9 | NA | TGTGCCAGCAGCGGTCCAAATGAGCAGTTCTTC | CASSGPNEQFF
TRBJ1-5 | few | TRBV19 | TRBD1 | TGTGCCAGTAGTATTTACATAGACAGGGAAGGGAGCCAGCCCCAGCATTTT | CASSIYIDREGSQPQHF
TRBJ1-2 | NA | TRBV20-1 | TRBD1 | TGCAGTGCCGCCCCGGGGACAGAATATGGCTACACCTTC | CSAAPGTEYGYTF
TRBJ2-2 | few | TRBV27 | NA | TGTGCCAGCAGTCCGGGGACATTTCCCGGGGAGCTGTTTTTT | CASSPGTFPGELFF
TRBJ2-1 | few | TRBV6-4 | NA | TGTGCCAGCAGTGAAGGACGCGCACAGGATGAGCAGTTCTTC | CASSEGRAQDEQFF
TRBJ1-4 | NA | TRBV29-1 | NA | TGCAGCGTTTATAGGACCGAAGGCGAACTGTTTTTT | CSVYRTEGELFF
TRBJ2-1 | NA | TRBV6-2/TRBV6-3 | TRBD2 | TGTGCCAGCAGTTCAATACCTAGCGGTTACAATGAGCAGTTCTTC | CASSSIPSGYNEQFF
TRBJ2-7 | few | TRBV12-3/TRBV12-4 | NA | TGTGCCAGCAGTTCGGTAGAGACCTCCTACGAGCAGTACTTC | CASSSVETSYEQYF
TRBJ2-1 | NA | TRBV12-3/TRBV12-4 | TRBD2 | TGTGCCAGCGAATTAACGACTAGCGGGACAAACAATGAGCAGTTCTTC | CASELTTSGTNNEQFF
TRBJ1-3 | many | TRBV10-3 | NA | TGTGCCATCAGTGAGTTAGTCTCTGGAAACACCATATATTTT | CAISELVSGNTIYF
TRBJ2-7 | NA | TRBV4-1 | NA | TGCGCCAGCAGCCAAGACGCCTTTGCCTACGAGCAGTACTTC | CASSQDAFAYEQYF
TRBJ1-1 | NA | TRBV20-1 | NA | TGCAGTGCCACAGACACTGAAGCTTTCTTT | CSATDTEAFF
TRBJ1-2 | few | TRBV5-1 | NA | TGCGCCAGCAGCCCCCGGGACTCCGATGGAGGCGTTCGAGGCTACACCTTC | CASSPRDSDGGVRGYTF
TRBJ2-7 | NA | TRBV7-2 | TRBD1 | TGTGCCAGCAGCCCCGGGACAGGGGCCGTAGGGCAGTACTTC | CASSPGTGAVGQYF
TRBJ2-2 | NA | TRBV20-1 | NA | TGCAGTGCTTGGCGAGGAGGGGGGCGAGGCACCGGGGAGCTGTTTTTT | CSAWRGGGRGTGELFF
TRBJ2-2 | few | TRBV11-2 | NA | TGTGCCAGCAGCTTAGTCCAGGGGTTCGGGGAGCTGTTTTTT | CASSLVQGFGELFF
TRBJ2-5 | many | TRBV6-2/TRBV6-3 | NA | TGTGCCAGCAGTTACTCGCGATCGCTTGCGGACTACAGGGTCGGGGAGACCCAGTACTTC | CASSYSRSLADYRVGETQYF
TRBJ1-3 | few | TRBV7-2 | NA | TGTGCCAGCAGCTTCGAGGGGTCTCTCCCCATATATTTT | CASSFEGSLPIYF
TRBJ2-7 | few | TRBV28 | TRBD1 | TGTGCCAGCAGATACGACAGGGTTAACTACGAGCAGTACTTC | CASRYDRVNYEQYF
TRBJ2-1 | NA | TRBV6-2/TRBV6-3 | TRBD1 | TGTGCCAGCAGTTACTATAAGGGACAGGGTATTATTGAGCAGTTCTTC | CASSYYKGQGIIEQFF
TRBJ2-6 | few | TRBV5-1 | NA | TGCGCCAGCAGCACCAGGGGCAGTCTTCTCTCTGGGGCCAACGTCCTGACTTTC | CASSTRGSLLSGANVLTF
TRBJ2-7 | many | TRBV4-1 | TRBD2 | TGCGCCAGCAGCCAAGATCGGGGGGGCTACGAGCAGTACTTC | CASSQDRGGYEQYF
TRBJ2-1 | many | TRBV12-3/TRBV12-4 | TRBD2 | TGTGCCACCGGCCTAGCGGGCACCTACAATGAGCAGTTCTTC | CATGLAGTYNEQFF
TRBJ1-1 | many | TRBV6-1 | TRBD1 | TGTGCCAGCAGCCCGCAGGGGGCTGGGACTGAAGCTTTCTTT | CASSPQGAGTEAFF
TRBJ1-4 | medium-sized | TRBV20-1 | NA | TGCAGTGCCTCAGTTGCCGAGAAACTGTTTTTT | CSASVAEKLFF
TRBJ1-1 | few | TRBV7-3 | NA | TGTGCCAGCAGCCCGGGGAGTAGGAACACTGAAGCTTTCTTT | CASSPGSRNTEAFF